Listed here are 5 T cell receptor beta chains from one sample, sequenced in a study of blood T cell repertoires in COVID-19 (dated by TCRdb to the early 2020s). Libraries came from the immunoSEQ multiplex PCR assay. Not all clones reach the TCRdb copy of this immuneACCESS table, which keeps in-frame sequences only. Checked studies attribute under half of the gap to unresolved V genes and leave the rest unexplained. This sample gives fewer than 300,000 clones in total; around 90% of them show up just once. The ten largest make up about 2.3% of the sample. Sequenced input: PBMCs or T cells enriched from blood (not recorded which). The receptors here all came from a middle-aged woman with acute COVID-19.

The rearrangement uses TRBV10-1 and TRBJ2-1; TRBD2 might be the D (6 bases). Deletions cut 7 bases from V and 4 bases from J, with 20 bases between. The CDR3 is 16 residues long. CDR1 and CDR2 from the germline V gene are WNHNN and SYGVQD (reference sequence). CDR3 residues: CASKKCGIPKYNEQFF. CDR3 coding DNA: TGCGCCAGCAAAAAATGCGGGATCCCGAAATACAATGAGCAGTTCTTC.

The table lists this clone with a few counts. The chain carries TRBV30 and TRBJ1-2; possible D gene TRBD1, 6 bases. CDR1 is GTSNPN and CDR2 is SVGIG in the germline V gene (reference sequence). V lost 0 bases and J 6 bases, leaving 17 bases between the germline ends. This CDR3 has 15 amino acids. CDR3 in amino acids: CAWSVGGLMSNGYTF. The CDR3 nucleotides are TGTGCCTGGAGTGTGGGGGGGCTGATGTCTAATGGCTACACCTTC.

This clone appeared once. The chain is built from TRBV20-1 and TRBJ2-6; D not certain. There are 13 residues in the CDR3. V was cut by 3 bases and J by 2 bases, with 5 bases left in between. Germline loops: CDR1 DFQATT, CDR2 SNEGSKA (reference sequence). The CDR3 loop reads CSASYPGANVLTF. In nucleotides, the CDR3 is TGCAGTGCTAGTTATCCTGGGGCCAACGTCCTGACTTTC.

The CDR3 spells CASSFKYGGPNEQFF. Written as DNA, the CDR3 is TGTGCCAGCAGCTTTAAATATGGCGGCCCCAATGAGCAGTTCTTC. V and J are TRBV7-2 and TRBJ2-1; D unclear. Germline CDR1 and CDR2: SGHTA and FQGNSA. The V end was cut by 3 bases, the J end by 6 bases, with 15 bases between. This CDR3 has 15 amino acids.

Worth noting for this clone: The identical CDR3 is also encoded by other nucleotide sequences in the sample. The genes are TRBV7-9 and TRBJ1-2, with 9 nucleotides matching TRBD1. CDR3 length equals 13 residues. The J segment lost 6 bases and the V segment lost 5 bases, leaving 4 bases of the junction unmatched. Germline CDR1 reads SEHNR; CDR2 reads FQNEAQ (reference sequence). CDR3 nucleotides: TGTGCCAGCAGCCCCGGGACAGGGAATGGCTACACCTTC. Protein: CASSPGTGNGYTF.